Below, one T cell receptor (beta chain) is given with its context. Its specificity is unknown. These data are taken from a study of T cell repertoires in cytomegalovirus infection. Looking at the study overall: In public TCR beta signatures, there were indications of both CMV infection and matching HLA type. General observations from the study: The study found HLA-C-restricted CMV-specific TCR beta clonotypes dominating the ex vivo response. The cumulative frequency of public TCR beta families identified carriers of CMV plus the relevant HLA.

TCRdb recomputed calls from the reads with MiXCR, one row per CDR3 protein. The sample records roughly 760,000 distinct CDR3 sequences, approximately 40% being singletons. The TCR comes from a human donor in good health (CMV status not recorded). Some clones in this sample may be carry-over from other donors' samples. The sequencing input was PBMCs.

The CDR3 here is CATSDPLSGQTYNEQFF. The CDR3 region has the DNA TGTGCCACCAGTGATCCCCTATCAGGACAGACCTACAATGAGCAGTTCTTC. The chain links TRBV24-1 to TRBJ2-1; D might be TRBD1 (6 bases). The germline gives CDR1 KGHDR, CDR2 SFDVKD. With 3 bases removed from V and 2 bases from J, the gap between germline ends came to 16 bases. The CDR3 loop spans 17 amino acids.